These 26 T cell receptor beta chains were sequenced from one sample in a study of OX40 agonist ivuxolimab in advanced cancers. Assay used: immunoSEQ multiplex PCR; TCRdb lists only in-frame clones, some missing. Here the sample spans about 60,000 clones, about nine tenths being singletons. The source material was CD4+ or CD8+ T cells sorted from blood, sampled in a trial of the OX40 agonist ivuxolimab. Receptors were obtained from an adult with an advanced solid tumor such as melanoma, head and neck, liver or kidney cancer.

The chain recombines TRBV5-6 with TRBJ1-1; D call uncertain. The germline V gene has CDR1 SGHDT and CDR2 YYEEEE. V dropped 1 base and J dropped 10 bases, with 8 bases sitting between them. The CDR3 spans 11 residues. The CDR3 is CASSLYPRAFF. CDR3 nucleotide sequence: TGTGCCAGCAGCTTGTACCCCCGAGCTTTCTTT. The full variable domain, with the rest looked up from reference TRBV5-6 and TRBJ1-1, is DAGVTQSPTHLIKTRGQQVTLRCSPKSGHDTVSWYQQALGQGPQFIFQYYEEEERQRGNFPDRFSGHQFPNYSSELNVNALLLGDSALYLCASSLYPRAFFGQGTRLTVV.

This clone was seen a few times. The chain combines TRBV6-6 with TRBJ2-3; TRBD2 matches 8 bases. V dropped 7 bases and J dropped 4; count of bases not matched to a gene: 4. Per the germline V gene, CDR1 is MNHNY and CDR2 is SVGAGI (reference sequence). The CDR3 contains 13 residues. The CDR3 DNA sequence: TGTGCCAGCAAGTCGGGGGGGGCAGATACGCAGTATTTT. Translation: CASKSGGADTQYF.

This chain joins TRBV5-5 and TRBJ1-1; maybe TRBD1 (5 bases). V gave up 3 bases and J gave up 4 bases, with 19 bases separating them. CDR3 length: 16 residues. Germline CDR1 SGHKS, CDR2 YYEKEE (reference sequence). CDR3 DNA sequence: TGTGCCAGCAGCTCTTTAACTTCAGGGCCGTCCACTGAAGCTTTCTTT. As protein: CASSSLTSGPSTEAFF. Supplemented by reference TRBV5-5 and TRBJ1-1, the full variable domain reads DAGVTQSPTHLIKTRGQQVTLRCSPISGHKSVSWYQQVLGQGPQFIFQYYEKEERGRGNFPDRFSARQFPNYSSELNVNALLLGDSALYLCASSSLTSGPSTEAFFGQGTRLTVV.

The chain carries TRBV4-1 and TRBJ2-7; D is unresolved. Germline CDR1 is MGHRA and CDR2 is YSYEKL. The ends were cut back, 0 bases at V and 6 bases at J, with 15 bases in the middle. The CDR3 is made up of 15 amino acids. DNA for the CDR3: TGCGCCAGCAGCCAAGAACAAGGAAACAACCGCGAGCAGTACTTC. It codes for CASSQEQGNNREQYF.

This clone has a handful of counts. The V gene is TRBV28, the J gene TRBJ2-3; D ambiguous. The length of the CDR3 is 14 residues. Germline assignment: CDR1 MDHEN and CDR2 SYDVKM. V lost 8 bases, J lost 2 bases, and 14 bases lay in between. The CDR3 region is CASANSWVTDTQYF. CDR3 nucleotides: TGTGCCAGCGCGAATTCGTGGGTCACAGATACGCAGTATTTT.

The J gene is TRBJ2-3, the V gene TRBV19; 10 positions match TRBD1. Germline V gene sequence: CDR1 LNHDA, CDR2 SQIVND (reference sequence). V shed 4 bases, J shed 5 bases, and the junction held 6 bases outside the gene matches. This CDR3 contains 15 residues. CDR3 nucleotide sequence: TGTGCCAGTAGTACAGACAGGGGGCGGAAAGATACGCAGTATTTT. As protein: CASSTDRGRKDTQYF. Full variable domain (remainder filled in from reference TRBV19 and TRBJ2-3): DGGITQSPKYLFRKEGQNVTLSCEQNLNHDAMYWYRQDPGQGLRLIYYSQIVNDFQKGDIAEGYSVSREKKESFPLTVTSAQKNPTAFYLCASSTDRGRKDTQYFGPGTRLTVL.

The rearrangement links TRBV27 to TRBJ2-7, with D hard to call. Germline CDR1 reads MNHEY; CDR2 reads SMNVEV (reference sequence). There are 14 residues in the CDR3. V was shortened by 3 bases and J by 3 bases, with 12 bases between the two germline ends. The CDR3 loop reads CASSFGQLRYEQYF. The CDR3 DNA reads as TGTGCCAGCAGTTTCGGCCAGCTTCGCTACGAGCAGTACTTC.

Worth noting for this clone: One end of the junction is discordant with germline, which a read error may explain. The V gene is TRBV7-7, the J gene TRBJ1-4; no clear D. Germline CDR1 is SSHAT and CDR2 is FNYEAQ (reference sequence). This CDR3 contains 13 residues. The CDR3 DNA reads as TGTGCTAGCAGCTTAAATTCTAATGAAAAACTGTTTTTT. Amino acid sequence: CASSLNSNEKLFF.

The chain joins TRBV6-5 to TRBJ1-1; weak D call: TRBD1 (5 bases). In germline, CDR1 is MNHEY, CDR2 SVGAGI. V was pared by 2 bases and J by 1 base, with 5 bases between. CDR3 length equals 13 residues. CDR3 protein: CASSYRGNTEAFF. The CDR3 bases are TGTGCCAGCAGTTACAGGGGGAACACTGAAGCTTTCTTT.

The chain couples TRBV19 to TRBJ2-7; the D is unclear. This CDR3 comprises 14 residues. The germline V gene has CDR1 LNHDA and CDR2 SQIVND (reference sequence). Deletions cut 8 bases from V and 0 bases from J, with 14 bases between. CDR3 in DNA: TGTGCCAGTTCTAGGACCGTCAGCTCCTACGAGCAGTACTTC. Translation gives CASSRTVSSYEQYF. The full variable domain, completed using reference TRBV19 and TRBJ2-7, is DGGITQSPKYLFRKEGQNVTLSCEQNLNHDAMYWYRQDPGQGLRLIYYSQIVNDFQKGDIAEGYSVSREKKESFPLTVTSAQKNPTAFYLCASSRTVSSYEQYFGPGTRLTVT.

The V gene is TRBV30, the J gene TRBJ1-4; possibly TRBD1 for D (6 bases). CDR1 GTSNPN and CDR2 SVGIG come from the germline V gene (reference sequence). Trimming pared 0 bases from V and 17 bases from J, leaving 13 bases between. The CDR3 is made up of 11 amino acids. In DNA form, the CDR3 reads TGTGCCTGGAGTGTACTGAACAGGGTTTTTTTT. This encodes CAWSVLNRVFF. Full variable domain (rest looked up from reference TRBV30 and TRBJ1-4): SQTIHQWPATLVQPVGSPLSLECTVEGTSNPNLYWYRQAAGRGLQLLFYSVGIGQISSEVPQNLSASRPQDRQFILSSKKLLLSDSGFYLCAWSVLNRVFFGSGTQLSVL.

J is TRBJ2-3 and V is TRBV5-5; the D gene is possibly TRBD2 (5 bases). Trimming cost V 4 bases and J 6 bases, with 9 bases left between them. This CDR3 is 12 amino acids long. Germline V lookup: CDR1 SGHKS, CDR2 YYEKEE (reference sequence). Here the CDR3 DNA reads TGTGCCAGCAGCCCGGAGGCGGATACGCAGTATTTT. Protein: CASSPEADTQYF.

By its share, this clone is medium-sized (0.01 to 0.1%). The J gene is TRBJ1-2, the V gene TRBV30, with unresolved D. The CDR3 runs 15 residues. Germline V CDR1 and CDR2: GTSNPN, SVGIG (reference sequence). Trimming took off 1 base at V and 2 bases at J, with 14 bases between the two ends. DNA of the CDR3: TGTGCCTGGAGTGACACAACGCGGCTCAACTATGGCTACACCTTC. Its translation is CAWSDTTRLNYGYTF.

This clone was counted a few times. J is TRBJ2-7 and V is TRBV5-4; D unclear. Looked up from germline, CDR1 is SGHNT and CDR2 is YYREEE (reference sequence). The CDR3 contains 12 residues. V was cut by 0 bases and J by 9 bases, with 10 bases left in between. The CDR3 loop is CASSLDQGLQYF. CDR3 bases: TGTGCCAGCAGCTTGGACCAAGGTCTGCAGTACTTC.

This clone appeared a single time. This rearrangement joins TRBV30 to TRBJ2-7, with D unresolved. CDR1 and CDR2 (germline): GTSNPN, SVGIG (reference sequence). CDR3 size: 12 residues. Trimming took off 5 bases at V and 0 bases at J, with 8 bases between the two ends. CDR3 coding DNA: TGTGCCTGGCGAGAGCACTCCTACGAGCAGTACTTC. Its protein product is CAWREHSYEQYF.

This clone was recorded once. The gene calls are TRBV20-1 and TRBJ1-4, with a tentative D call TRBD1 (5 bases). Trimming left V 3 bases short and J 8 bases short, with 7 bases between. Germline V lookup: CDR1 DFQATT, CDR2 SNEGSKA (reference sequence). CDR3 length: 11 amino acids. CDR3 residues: CSASRGEKLFF. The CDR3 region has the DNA TGCAGTGCTAGTAGGGGAGAAAAACTGTTTTTT.

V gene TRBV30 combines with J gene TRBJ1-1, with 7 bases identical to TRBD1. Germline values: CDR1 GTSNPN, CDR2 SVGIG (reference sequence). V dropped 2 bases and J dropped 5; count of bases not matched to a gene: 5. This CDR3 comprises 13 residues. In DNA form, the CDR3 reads TGTGCCTGGAGTCAGGGGGTGAGAACTGAAGCTTTCTTT. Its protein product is CAWSQGVRTEAFF.

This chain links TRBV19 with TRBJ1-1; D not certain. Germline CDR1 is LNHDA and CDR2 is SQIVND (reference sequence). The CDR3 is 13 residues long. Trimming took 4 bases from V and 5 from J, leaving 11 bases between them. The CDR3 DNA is TGTGCCAGTAGTAATACGGGTCAAACTGAAGCTTTCTTT. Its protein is CASSNTGQTEAFF.

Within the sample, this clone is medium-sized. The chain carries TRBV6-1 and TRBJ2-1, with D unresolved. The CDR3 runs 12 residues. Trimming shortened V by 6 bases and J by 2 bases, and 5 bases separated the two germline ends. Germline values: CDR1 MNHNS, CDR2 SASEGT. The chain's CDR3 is CASSLTYNEQFF. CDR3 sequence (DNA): TGTGCCAGCAGCCTTACCTACAATGAGCAGTTCTTC.

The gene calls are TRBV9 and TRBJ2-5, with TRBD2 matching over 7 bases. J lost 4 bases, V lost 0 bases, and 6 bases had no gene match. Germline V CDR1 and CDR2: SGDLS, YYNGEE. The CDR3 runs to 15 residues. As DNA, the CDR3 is TGTGCCAGCAGCGTAGGCGCGGGAGTGGGAGAGACCCAGTACTTC. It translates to CASSVGAGVGETQYF.

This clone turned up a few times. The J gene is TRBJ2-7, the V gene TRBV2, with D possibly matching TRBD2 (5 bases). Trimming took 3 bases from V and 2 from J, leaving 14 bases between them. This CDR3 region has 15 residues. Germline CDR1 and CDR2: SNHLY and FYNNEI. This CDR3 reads CASSDPLAPTYEQYF. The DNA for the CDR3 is TGTGCCAGCAGTGATCCTCTAGCACCGACCTACGAGCAGTACTTC.

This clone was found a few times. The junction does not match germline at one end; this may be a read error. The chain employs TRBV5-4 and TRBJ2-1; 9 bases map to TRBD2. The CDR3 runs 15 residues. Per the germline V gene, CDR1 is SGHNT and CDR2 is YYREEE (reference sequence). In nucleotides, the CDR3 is TGTGCCAGCAGTCCCGGGACTAGCTCCTTCAATGAGCAGTTCTTC. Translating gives CASSPGTSSFNEQFF.

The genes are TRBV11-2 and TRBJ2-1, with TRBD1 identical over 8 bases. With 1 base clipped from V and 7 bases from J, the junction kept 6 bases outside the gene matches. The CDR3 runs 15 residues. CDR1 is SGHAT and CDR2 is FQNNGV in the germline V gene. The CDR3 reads CASSLAGGASNEQFF. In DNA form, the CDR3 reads TGTGCCAGCAGCTTAGCAGGGGGCGCTTCTAATGAGCAGTTCTTC.

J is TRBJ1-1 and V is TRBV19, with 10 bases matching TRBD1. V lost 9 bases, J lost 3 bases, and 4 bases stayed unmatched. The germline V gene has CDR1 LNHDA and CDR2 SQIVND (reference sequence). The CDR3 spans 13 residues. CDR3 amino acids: CASRDRGYTEAFF. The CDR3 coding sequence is TGTGCCAGCCGGGACAGGGGTTACACTGAAGCTTTCTTT. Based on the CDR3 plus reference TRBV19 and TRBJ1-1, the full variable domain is DGGITQSPKYLFRKEGQNVTLSCEQNLNHDAMYWYRQDPGQGLRLIYYSQIVNDFQKGDIAEGYSVSREKKESFPLTVTSAQKNPTAFYLCASRDRGYTEAFFGQGTRLTVV.

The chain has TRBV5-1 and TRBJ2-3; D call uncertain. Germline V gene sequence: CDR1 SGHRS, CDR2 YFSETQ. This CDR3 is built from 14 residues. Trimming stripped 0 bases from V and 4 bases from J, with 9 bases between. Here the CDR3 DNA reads TGCGCCAGCAGCTTGGGGGGAAACGCAGATACGCAGTATTTT. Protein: CASSLGGNADTQYF.

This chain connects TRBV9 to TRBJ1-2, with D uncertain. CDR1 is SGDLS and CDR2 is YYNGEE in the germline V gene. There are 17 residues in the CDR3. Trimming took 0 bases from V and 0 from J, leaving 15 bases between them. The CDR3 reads CASSVEGRTSSNYGYTF. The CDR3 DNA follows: TGTGCCAGCAGCGTAGAAGGCAGAACTAGTTCTAACTATGGCTACACCTTC.